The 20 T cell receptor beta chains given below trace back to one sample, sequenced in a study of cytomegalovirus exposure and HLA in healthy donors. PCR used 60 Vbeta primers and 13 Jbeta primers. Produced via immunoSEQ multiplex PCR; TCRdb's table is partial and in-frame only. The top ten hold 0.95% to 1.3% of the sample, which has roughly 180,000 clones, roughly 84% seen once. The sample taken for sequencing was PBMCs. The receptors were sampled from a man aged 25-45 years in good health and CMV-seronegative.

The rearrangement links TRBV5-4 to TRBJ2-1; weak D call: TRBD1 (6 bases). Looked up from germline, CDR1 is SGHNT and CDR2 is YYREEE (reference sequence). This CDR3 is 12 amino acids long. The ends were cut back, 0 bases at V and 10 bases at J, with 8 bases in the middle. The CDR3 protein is CASSLGRGEQFF. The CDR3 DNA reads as TGTGCCAGCAGCTTGGGCAGGGGCGAGCAGTTCTTC.

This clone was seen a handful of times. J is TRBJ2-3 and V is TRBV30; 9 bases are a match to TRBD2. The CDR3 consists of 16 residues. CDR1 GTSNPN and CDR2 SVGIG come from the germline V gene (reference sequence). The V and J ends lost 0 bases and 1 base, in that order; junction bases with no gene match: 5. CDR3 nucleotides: TGTGCCTGGAGTGTGCTGACTAGCGGTCGCACAGATACGCAGTATTTT. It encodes CAWSVLTSGRTDTQYF.

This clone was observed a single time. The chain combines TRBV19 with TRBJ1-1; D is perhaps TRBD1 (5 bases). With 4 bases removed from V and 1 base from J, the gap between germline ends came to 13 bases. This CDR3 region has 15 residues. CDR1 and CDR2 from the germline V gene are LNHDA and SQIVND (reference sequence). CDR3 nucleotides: TGTGCCAGTAGTACTTCGGGAGGGGAGAACACTGAAGCTTTCTTT. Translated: CASSTSGGENTEAFF.

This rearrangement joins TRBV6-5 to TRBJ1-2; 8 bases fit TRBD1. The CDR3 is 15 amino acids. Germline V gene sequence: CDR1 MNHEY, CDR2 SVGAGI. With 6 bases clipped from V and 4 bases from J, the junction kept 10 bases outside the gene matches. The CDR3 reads CASSDGQGPLYGYTF. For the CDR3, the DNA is TGTGCCAGCAGCGATGGACAGGGCCCGCTCTATGGCTACACCTTC.

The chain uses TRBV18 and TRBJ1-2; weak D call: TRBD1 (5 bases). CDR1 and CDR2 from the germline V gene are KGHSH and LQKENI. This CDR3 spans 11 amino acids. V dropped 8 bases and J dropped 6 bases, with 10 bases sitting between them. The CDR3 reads CASRGSDGYTF. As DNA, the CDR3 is TGTGCCAGCCGGGGGTCAGATGGCTACACCTTC.

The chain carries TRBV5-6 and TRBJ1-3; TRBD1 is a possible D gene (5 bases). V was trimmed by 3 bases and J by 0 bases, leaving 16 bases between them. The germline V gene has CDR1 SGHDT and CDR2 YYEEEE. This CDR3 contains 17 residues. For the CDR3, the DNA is TGTGCCAGCAGCTATACGACAGATCATTTCTCTGGAAACACCATATATTTT. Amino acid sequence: CASSYTTDHFSGNTIYF.

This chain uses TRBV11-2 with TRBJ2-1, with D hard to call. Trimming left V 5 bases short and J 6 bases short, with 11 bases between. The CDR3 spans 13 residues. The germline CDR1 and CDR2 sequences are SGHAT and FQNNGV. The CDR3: CASSESPGNEQFF. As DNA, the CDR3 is TGTGCCAGCAGCGAGTCGCCGGGCAATGAGCAGTTCTTC.

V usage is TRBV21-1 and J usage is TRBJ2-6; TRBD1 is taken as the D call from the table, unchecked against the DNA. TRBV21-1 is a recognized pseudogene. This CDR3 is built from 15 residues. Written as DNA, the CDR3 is TGTGCCAGCAGCAAAAGGGGGCCTGGGGCCAACGTCCTGACTTTC. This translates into CASSKRGPGANVLTF.

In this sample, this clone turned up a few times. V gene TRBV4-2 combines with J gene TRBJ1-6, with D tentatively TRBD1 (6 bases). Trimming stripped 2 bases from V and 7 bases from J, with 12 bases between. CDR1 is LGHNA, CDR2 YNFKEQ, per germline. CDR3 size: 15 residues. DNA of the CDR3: TGTGCCAGCAGCCAAACCACAGGGACGAATTCACCCCTCCACTTT. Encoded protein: CASSQTTGTNSPLHF.

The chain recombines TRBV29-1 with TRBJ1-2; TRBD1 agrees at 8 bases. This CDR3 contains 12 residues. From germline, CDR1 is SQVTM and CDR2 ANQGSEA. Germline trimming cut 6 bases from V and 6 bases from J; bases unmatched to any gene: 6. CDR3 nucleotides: TGCAGCGTGGAGGACAGGGCGCATGGCTACACCTTC. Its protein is CSVEDRAHGYTF.

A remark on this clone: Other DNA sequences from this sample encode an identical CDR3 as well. This CDR3 reads CASSYSGLAYNEQFF. The CDR3 bases are TGTGCCAGCAGTTACTCGGGCCTGGCCTACAATGAGCAGTTCTTC. The genes are TRBV6-5 and TRBJ2-1, with D unclear. The germline V gene has CDR1 MNHEY and CDR2 SVGAGI. V lost 0 bases and J lost 2, with 8 bases in between. The CDR3 is 15 residues long.

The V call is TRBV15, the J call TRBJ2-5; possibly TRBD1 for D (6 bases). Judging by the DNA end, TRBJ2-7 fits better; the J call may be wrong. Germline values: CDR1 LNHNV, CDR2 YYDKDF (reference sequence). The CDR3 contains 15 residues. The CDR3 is CATSRAPQGRYEQYF. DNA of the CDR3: TGTGCCACCAGCAGAGCGCCCCAGGGGCGTTACGAGCAGTACTTC.

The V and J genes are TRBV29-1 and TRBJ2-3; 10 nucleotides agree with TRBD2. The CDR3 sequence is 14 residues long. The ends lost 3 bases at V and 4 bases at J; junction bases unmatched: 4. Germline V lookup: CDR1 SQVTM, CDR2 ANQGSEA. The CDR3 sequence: CSVEFGTSADTQYF. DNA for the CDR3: TGCAGCGTTGAGTTCGGGACTAGCGCAGATACGCAGTATTTT.

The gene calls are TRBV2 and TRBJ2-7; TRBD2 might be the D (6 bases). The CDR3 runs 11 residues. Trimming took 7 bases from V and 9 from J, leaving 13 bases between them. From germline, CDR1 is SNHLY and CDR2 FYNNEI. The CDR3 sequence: CASTTIGGQYF. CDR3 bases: TGTGCCAGCACCACGATCGGGGGGCAGTACTTC.

The DNA of the CDR3 is TGTGCCAGCAGTCGGACAGGGGCCTATGGCTACACCTTC. This gives the protein CASSRTGAYGYTF. The chain recombines TRBV5-4 with TRBJ1-2, with 9 bases identical to TRBD1. CDR3 length equals 13 residues. Trimming cost V 5 bases and J 4 bases; bases outside gene matches: 3. Germline CDR1 reads SGHNT; CDR2 reads YYREEE (reference sequence).

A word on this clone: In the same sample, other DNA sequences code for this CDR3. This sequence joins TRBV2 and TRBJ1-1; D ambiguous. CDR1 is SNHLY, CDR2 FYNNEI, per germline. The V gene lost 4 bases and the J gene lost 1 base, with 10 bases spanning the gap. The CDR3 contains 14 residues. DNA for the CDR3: TGTGCCAGCAGTGTATGGGGAGGGAACACTGAAGCTTTCTTT. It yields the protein CASSVWGGNTEAFF.

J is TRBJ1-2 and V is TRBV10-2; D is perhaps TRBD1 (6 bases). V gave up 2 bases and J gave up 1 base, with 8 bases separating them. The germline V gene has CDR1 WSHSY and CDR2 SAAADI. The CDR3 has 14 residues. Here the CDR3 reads CASSETGINYGYTF. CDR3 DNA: TGCGCCAGCAGTGAGACAGGGATTAACTATGGCTACACCTTC.

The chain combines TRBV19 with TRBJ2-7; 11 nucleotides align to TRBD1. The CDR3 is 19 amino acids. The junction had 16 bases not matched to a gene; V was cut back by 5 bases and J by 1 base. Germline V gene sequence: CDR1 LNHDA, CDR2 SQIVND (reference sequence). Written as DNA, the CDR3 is TGTGCCAGTAGTGCGCGGACAGGGGGCGGTTGGTCGCCTTCCTACGAGCAGTACTTC. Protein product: CASSARTGGGWSPSYEQYF.

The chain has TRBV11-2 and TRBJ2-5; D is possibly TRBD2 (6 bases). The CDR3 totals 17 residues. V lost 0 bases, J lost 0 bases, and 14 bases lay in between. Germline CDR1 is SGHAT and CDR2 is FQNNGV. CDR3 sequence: CASSLETTSPYQETQYF. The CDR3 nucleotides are TGTGCCAGCAGCTTAGAAACGACTAGTCCGTACCAAGAGACCCAGTACTTC.

CDR3 sequence (DNA): TGTGCCAGCAGTGGGACAGGGTCCTTGGCCCTTGGCGAGCAGTACTTC. Residues: CASSGTGSLALGEQYF. The chain uses TRBV27 and TRBJ2-7; 9 bases are a match to TRBD1. The germline gives CDR1 MNHEY, CDR2 SMNVEV (reference sequence). J was trimmed by 6 bases and V by 5 bases; bases with no gene match: 14. The CDR3 length is 16 residues.